Shown below are 17 T cell receptor beta chains from a single sample sequenced in a study of cytomegalovirus exposure and HLA in healthy donors. The PCR was carried out with 60 Vbeta primers and 13 Jbeta primers. Assay: immunoSEQ multiplex PCR; the TCRdb copy retains only in-frame clones and omits some. This table has 150,000 to 200,000 clones, over 80% appearing once. Sequenced input: PBMCs. All receptors derive from a woman aged 18-29 years in good health and CMV-seronegative.

Comment on this clone: One end of the junction varies from germline; a read error may be responsible. Other DNA sequences in this sample translate to the same CDR3. This chain uses TRBV11-3 with TRBJ2-5, with 12 bases lining up with TRBD2. The CDR3 sequence is 16 residues long. Germline V gene lookup returns CDR1 SGHNT and CDR2 YENEEA. For the CDR3, the DNA is TGCGCCAGCAGCTTATTAGGACTAGCGGGGCAAGAGACCCAGTACTTC. As protein: CASSLLGLAGQETQYF. The whole variable domain, filled in from reference TRBV11-3 and TRBJ2-5, reads EAGVVQSPRYKIIEKKQPVAFWCNPISGHNTLYWYLQNLGQGPELLIRYENEEAVDDSQLPKDRFSAERLKGVDSTLKIQPAELGDSAVYLCASSLLGLAGQETQYFGPGTRLLVL.

The chain has TRBV19 and TRBJ1-2; D might be TRBD1 (5 bases). From germline, CDR1 is LNHDA and CDR2 SQIVND (reference sequence). CDR3 length: 13 residues. V was trimmed by 11 bases and J by 6 bases, leaving 19 bases between them. Here the CDR3 DNA reads TGTGCCGGTAACCCAGGGATTTCGGATGGCTACACCTTC. As protein: CAGNPGISDGYTF.

The rearrangement uses TRBV6-4 and TRBJ2-2; a weak D match, TRBD1 (6 bases). Trimming shortened V by 4 bases and J by 6 bases, and 12 bases separated the two germline ends. Germline loops: CDR1 MRHNA, CDR2 SNTAGT. The CDR3 length is 14 residues. CDR3 sequence (DNA): TGTGCCAGCAGTGCGCAGGGACAAGCCGGGGAGCTGTTTTTT. Its translation is CASSAQGQAGELFF.

The chain recombines TRBV13 with TRBJ2-1, with TRBD2 as a possible D gene (6 bases). The length of the CDR3 is 15 residues. V lost 10 bases, J lost 0 bases, and 16 bases lay in between. Germline loops: CDR1 PRHDT, CDR2 FYEKMQ (reference sequence). The CDR3 DNA reads as TGTGCCACGGGGGACTCCCCAAGCTCCTACAATGAGCAGTTCTTC. It specifies CATGDSPSSYNEQFF.

This clone was observed a single time. The CDR3 loop is CSGPLAGEQETQYF. DNA of the CDR3: TGCAGCGGCCCACTAGCGGGGGAGCAAGAGACCCAGTACTTC. This chain links TRBV29-1 with TRBJ2-5; 11 bases are a match to TRBD2. Trimming cost V 7 bases and J 2 bases; bases outside gene matches: 6. Germline assignment: CDR1 SQVTM and CDR2 ANQGSEA. The CDR3 has 14 residues. The variable domain in full, with the rest retrieved from reference TRBV29-1 and TRBJ2-5, is SAVISQKPSRDICQRGTSLTIQCQVDSQVTMMFWYRQQPGQSLTLIATANQGSEATYESGFVIDKFPISRPNLTFSTLTVSNMSPEDSSIYLCSGPLAGEQETQYFGPGTRLLVL.

This rearrangement joins TRBV19 to TRBJ2-1; a weak D match, TRBD2 (6 bases). Trimming pared 1 base from V and 4 bases from J, leaving 8 bases between. CDR3 length: 14 residues. Germline values: CDR1 LNHDA, CDR2 SQIVND (reference sequence). CDR3 nucleotides: TGTGCCAGTAGTATAGCCGGGAGATACAATGAGCAGTTCTTC. Translating it yields CASSIAGRYNEQFF.

The CDR3 reads CASRNARGEQYF. The CDR3 DNA sequence: TGTGCCAGCAGAAACGCCCGGGGGGAGCAGTACTTC. This rearrangement joins TRBV6-1 to TRBJ2-7; D possibly corresponds to TRBD2 (6 bases). The germline V and J ends were trimmed by 6 bases and 7 bases, with 13 bases remaining between them. CDR3 length equals 12 residues. Germline CDR1 MNHNS, CDR2 SASEGT.

The chain combines TRBV11-3 with TRBJ1-2; D is unresolved. This CDR3 region has 14 residues. Germline lookup yields CDR1 SGHNT and CDR2 YENEEA. V lost 1 base and J 4 bases, leaving 10 bases between the germline ends. CDR3 residues: CASSLGAGGYGYTF. CDR3 sequence (DNA): TGTGCCAGCAGCTTAGGAGCGGGAGGCTATGGCTACACCTTC. Looking up the rest from reference TRBV11-3 and TRBJ1-2 gives the full variable domain: EAGVVQSPRYKIIEKKQPVAFWCNPISGHNTLYWYLQNLGQGPELLIRYENEEAVDDSQLPKDRFSAERLKGVDSTLKIQPAELGDSAVYLCASSLGAGGYGYTFGSGTRLTVV.

This clone is judged medium-sized. The V gene is TRBV11-2, the J gene TRBJ2-7; D might be TRBD2 (6 bases). Germline lookup yields CDR1 SGHAT and CDR2 FQNNGV. This CDR3 has 13 residues. V was clipped by 5 bases and J by 7 bases, with 15 bases between them. CDR3 region: CASSPGTAFEQYF. The DNA of the CDR3 is TGTGCCAGCAGCCCAGGGACTGCCTTTGAGCAGTACTTC.

The chain carries TRBV2 and TRBJ2-5; D is undetermined. The CDR3 extends over 12 amino acids. Trimming took 3 bases from V and 4 from J, leaving 6 bases between them. Germline CDR1 is SNHLY and CDR2 is FYNNEI. The CDR3 region is CASSELGETQYF. As DNA, the CDR3 is TGTGCCAGCAGTGAGCTAGGAGAGACCCAGTACTTC.

V and J are TRBV30 and TRBJ2-7, with a weak D call TRBD1 (6 bases). The V and J ends lost 0 bases and 6 bases respectively, with 9 bases between them. The CDR3 contains 12 residues. Per the germline V gene, CDR1 is GTSNPN and CDR2 is SVGIG (reference sequence). CDR3 sequence (DNA): TGTGCCTGGAGTGTGGGGGCGGGCGAGCAGTACTTC. Protein: CAWSVGAGEQYF.

The chain recombines TRBV7-9 with TRBJ1-1; D gene ambiguous. Trimming shortened V by 5 bases and J by 2 bases, and 3 bases separated the two germline ends. This CDR3 has 11 residues. The germline V gene encodes CDR1 SEHNR and CDR2 FQNEAQ (reference sequence). DNA of the CDR3: TGTGCCAGCAGCGTAAACACTGAAGCTTTCTTT. Its protein is CASSVNTEAFF.

The V and J genes are TRBV2 and TRBJ1-5, with TRBD1 matching over 7 bases. There are 13 residues in the CDR3. V shed 5 bases and J 5 bases; nucleotides not matched to a gene: 3. Germline V CDR1 and CDR2: SNHLY, FYNNEI. The CDR3 is CASSFDRDQPQHF. The DNA of the CDR3 is TGTGCCAGCAGTTTCGACAGGGATCAGCCCCAGCATTTT.

The J gene is TRBJ1-1, the V gene TRBV15, with 7 positions matching TRBD1. Germline V CDR1 and CDR2: LNHNV, YYDKDF (reference sequence). J was trimmed by 7 bases and V by 0 bases; bases with no gene match: 11. The CDR3 spans 16 residues. The CDR3 DNA follows: TGTGCCACCAGCAGAGATCGTGACGGCAGGGGGAGTGAAGCTTTCTTT. This translates into CATSRDRDGRGSEAFF.

Only a few counts were recorded for this clone. The chain recombines TRBV27 with TRBJ2-7; D is uncertain. In germline, CDR1 is MNHEY, CDR2 SMNVEV (reference sequence). The CDR3 is made up of 15 amino acids. V dropped 1 base and J dropped 0 bases, with 10 bases sitting between them. CDR3 sequence reads: CASSLLGFLSYEQYF. The CDR3 DNA follows: TGTGCCAGCAGTTTATTGGGCTTCCTCTCCTACGAGCAGTACTTC.

The gene calls are TRBV5-1 and TRBJ2-2; D may be TRBD1 (6 bases). The ends were cut back, 4 bases at V and 0 bases at J, with 16 bases in the middle. The CDR3 has 17 residues. CDR1 is SGHRS and CDR2 is YFSETQ in the germline V gene. CDR3 sequence reads: CASSRGRDTSNTGELFF. Here the CDR3 DNA reads TGCGCCAGCAGCAGGGGCAGGGACACCTCGAACACCGGGGAGCTGTTTTTT.

This clone appeared a single time. This chain links TRBV2 with TRBJ2-2; TRBD2 matches at 7 bases. CDR1 SNHLY and CDR2 FYNNEI come from the germline V gene. V was clipped by 2 bases and J by 2 bases; unmatched bases: 5. The CDR3 covers 16 residues. The CDR3 is CASSEWEGANTGELFF. In DNA form, the CDR3 reads TGTGCCAGCAGTGAATGGGAGGGCGCTAACACCGGGGAGCTGTTTTTT. Looking up the rest from reference TRBV2 and TRBJ2-2 gives the full variable domain: EPEVTQTPSHQVTQMGQEVILRCVPISNHLYFYWYRQILGQKVEFLVSFYNNEISEKSEIFDDQFSVERPDGSNFTLKIRSTKLEDSAMYFCASSEWEGANTGELFFGEGSRLTVL.